The sequence of this TCR beta chain was determined in a study of blood T cell repertoires in COVID-19. Study details: Both acute and convalescent COVID-19 samples were obtained from the United States, Italy and Spain. PBMCs, B-cell-depleted T cells, or T cells were the source of the cDNA or gDNA that made up the material.

Original data processing: Nucleated cell number was recorded as an estimate derived from reference gene primer amplification. The data were produced by immunoSEQ multiplex PCR, yet TCRdb's version contains in-frame clones alone and is incomplete. That table furnishes V, J and clone size, whereas the DNA furnished D and trimming. The table has under 50,000 clones, around 90% seen once; the top ten hold 1% to 1.5%. Trimming pared 2 bases from V and 8 bases from J, leaving 9 bases between. CDR1 is SGHVS and CDR2 is FNYEAQ in the germline V gene. The length of the CDR3 is 12 residues. Sequencing was carried out using peripheral blood. This TCR derives from a woman in her thirties or forties with acute or convalescent COVID-19. The gene calls are TRBV7-6 and TRBJ1-2; D possibly corresponds to TRBD1 (5 bases). CDR3 residues: CASSLTEGGYTF. Here the CDR3 DNA reads TGTGCCAGCAGCTTAACGGAGGGGGGCTACACCTTC.